The source of this TCR beta chain is a study of shared clonotypes between healthy human individuals. The assay was immunoSEQ multiplex PCR, and TCRdb's table has in-frame clones only and misses some. The sample consists of more than 2 million clones, approximately 94% of them appearing once. This CDR3 has 14 residues. Germline V gene data show CDR1 as SNHLY and CDR2 as FYNNEI. V lost 5 bases and J lost 0, with 9 bases in between. The sample taken for sequencing was naive CD4+ T cells sorted from blood. Subset described: CD45RA+ positively selected. J is TRBJ2-3 and V is TRBV2; D not certain. The sequence was collected from a man aged 18 to 30 in good health. CDR3 in DNA: TGTGCCAGCAGTCCTTTGTCCAGCACAGATACGCAGTATTTT. Translated, it gives CASSPLSSTDTQYF.